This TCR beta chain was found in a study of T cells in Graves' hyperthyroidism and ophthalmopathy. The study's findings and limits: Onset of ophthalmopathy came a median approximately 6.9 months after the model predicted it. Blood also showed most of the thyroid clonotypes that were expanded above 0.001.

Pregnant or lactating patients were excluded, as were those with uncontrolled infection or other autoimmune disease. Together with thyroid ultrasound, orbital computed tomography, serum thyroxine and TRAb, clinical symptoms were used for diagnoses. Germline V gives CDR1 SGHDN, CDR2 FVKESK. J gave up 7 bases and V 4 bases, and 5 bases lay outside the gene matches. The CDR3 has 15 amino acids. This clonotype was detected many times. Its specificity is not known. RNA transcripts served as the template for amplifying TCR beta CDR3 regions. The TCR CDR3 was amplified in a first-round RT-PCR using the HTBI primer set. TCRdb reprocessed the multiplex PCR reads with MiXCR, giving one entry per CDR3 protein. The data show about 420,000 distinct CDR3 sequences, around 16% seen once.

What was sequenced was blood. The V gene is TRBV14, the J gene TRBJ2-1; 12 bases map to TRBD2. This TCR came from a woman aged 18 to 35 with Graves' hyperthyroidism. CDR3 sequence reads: CASSRLGTSGNEQFF. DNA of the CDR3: TGTGCCAGCAGCCGACTAGGGACTAGCGGGAATGAGCAGTTCTTC. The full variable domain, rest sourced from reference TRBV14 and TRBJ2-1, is EAGVTQFPSHSVIEKGQTVTLRCDPISGHDNLYWYRRVMGKEIKFLLHFVKESKQDESGMPNNRFLAERTGGTYSTLKVQPAELEDSGVYFCASSRLGTSGNEQFFGPGTRLTVL.